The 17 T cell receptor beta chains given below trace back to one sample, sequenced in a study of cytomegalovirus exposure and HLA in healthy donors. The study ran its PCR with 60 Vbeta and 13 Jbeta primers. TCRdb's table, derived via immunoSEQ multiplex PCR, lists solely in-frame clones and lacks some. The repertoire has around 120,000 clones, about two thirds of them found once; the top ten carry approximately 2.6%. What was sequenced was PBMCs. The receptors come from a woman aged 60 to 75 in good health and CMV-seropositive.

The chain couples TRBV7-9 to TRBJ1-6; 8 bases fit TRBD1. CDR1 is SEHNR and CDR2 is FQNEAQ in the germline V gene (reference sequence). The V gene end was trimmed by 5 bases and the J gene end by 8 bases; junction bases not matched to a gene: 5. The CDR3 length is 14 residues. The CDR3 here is CASSEQGVDSPLHF. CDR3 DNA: TGTGCCAGCAGCGAACAGGGGGTAGATTCACCCCTCCACTTT.

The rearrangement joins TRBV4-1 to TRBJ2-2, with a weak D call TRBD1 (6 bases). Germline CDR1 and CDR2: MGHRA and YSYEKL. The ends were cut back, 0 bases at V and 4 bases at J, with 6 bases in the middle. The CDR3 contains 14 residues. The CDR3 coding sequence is TGCGCCAGCAGCCAAGACAGGGGCACCGGGGAGCTGTTTTTT. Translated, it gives CASSQDRGTGELFF.

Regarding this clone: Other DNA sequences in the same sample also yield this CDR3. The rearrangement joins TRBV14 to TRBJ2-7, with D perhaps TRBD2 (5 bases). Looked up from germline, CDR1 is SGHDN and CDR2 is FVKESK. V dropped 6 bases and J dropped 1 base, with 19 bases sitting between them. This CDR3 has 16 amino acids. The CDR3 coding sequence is TGTGCCAGCAGGCACGCCCGGGGTCCCCCTTCCTACGAGCAGTACTTC. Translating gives CASRHARGPPSYEQYF.

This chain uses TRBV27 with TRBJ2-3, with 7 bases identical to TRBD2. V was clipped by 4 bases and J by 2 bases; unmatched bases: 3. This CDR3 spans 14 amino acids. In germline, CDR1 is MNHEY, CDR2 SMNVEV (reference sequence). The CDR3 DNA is TGTGCCAGCAGTTGGGCGGGAGTCACAGATACGCAGTATTTT. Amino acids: CASSWAGVTDTQYF.

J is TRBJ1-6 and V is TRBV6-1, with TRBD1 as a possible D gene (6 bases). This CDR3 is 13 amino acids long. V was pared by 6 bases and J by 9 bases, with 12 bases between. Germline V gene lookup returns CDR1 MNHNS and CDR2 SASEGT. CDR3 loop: CASSRTEGSPLHF. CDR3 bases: TGTGCCAGCAGCCGGACAGAGGGTTCACCCCTCCACTTT.

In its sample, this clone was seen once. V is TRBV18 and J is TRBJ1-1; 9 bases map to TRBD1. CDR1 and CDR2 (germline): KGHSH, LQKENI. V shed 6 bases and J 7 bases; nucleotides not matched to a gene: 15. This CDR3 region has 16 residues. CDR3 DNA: TGTGCCAGCTCGACAGGGGCGGGACAGGGATGGGGTGAAGCTTTCTTT. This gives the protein CASSTGAGQGWGEAFF.

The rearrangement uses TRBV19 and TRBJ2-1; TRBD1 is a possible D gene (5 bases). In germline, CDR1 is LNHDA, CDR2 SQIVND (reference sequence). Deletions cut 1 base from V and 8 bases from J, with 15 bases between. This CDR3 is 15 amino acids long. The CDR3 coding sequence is TGTGCCAGTAGTATAGGGGGCCGGTCGGGCGATGAGCAGTTCTTC. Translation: CASSIGGRSGDEQFF.

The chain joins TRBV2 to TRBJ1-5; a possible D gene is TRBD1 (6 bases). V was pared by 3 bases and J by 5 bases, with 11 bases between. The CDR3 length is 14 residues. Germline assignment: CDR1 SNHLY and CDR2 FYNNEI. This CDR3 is CASSDGWTDQPQHF. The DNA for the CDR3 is TGTGCCAGCAGTGACGGTTGGACAGATCAGCCCCAGCATTTT.

The CDR3 coding sequence is TGCGCCAGCAGCAAAGAAGGAGGAGGCTACGAGCAGTACTTC. Amino acids: CASSKEGGGYEQYF. The chain combines TRBV5-1 with TRBJ2-7, with a tentative D call TRBD2 (5 bases). Germline V gene sequence: CDR1 SGHRS, CDR2 YFSETQ. The CDR3 has 14 residues. Deletions cut 4 bases from V and 3 bases from J, with 14 bases between.

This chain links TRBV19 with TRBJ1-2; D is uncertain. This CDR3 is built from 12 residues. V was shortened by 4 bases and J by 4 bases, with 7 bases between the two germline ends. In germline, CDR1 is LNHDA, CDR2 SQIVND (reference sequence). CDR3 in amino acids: CASSTDLYGYTF. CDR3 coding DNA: TGTGCCAGTAGTACAGACCTCTATGGCTACACCTTC.

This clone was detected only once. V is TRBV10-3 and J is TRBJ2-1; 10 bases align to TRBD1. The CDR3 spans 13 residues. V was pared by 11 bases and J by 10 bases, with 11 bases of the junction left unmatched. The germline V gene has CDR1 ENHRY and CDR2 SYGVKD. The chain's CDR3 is CAAISTGGGEQFF. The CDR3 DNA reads TGTGCCGCCATCTCGACAGGGGGCGGGGAGCAGTTCTTC.

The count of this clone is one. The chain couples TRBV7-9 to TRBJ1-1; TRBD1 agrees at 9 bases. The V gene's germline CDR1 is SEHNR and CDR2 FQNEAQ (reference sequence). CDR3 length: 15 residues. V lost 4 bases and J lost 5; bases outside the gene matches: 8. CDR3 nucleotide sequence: TGTGCCAGCAGCTCCTGGGACAGGGTGCGGACTGAAGCTTTCTTT. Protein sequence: CASSSWDRVRTEAFF.

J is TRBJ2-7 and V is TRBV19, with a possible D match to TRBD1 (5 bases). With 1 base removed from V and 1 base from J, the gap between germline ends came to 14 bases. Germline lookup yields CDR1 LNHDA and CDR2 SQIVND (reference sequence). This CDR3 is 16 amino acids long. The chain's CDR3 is CASSIALGHLSYEQYF. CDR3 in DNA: TGTGCCAGTAGTATAGCCCTCGGACACTTATCCTACGAGCAGTACTTC.

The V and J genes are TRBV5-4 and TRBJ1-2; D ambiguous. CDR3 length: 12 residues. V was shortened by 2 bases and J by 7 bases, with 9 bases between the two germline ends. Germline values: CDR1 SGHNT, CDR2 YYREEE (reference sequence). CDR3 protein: CASSFIAGGYTF. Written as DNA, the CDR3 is TGTGCCAGCAGCTTTATTGCCGGTGGCTACACCTTC.

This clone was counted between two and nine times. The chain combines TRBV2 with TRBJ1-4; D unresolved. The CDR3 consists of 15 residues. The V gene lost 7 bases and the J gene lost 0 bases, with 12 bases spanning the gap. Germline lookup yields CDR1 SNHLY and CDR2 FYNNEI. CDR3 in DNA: TGTGCCAGCACTCCCCCAGGTTCAACTAATGAAAAACTGTTTTTT. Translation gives CASTPPGSTNEKLFF.

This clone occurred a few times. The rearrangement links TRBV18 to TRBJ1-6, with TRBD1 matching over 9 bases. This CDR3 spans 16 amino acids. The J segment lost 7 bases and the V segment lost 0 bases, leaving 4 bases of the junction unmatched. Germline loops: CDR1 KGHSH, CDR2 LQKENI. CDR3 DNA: TGTGCCAGCTCACCACCCGGGACAGGGCCAAATTCACCCCTCCACTTT. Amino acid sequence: CASSPPGTGPNSPLHF.

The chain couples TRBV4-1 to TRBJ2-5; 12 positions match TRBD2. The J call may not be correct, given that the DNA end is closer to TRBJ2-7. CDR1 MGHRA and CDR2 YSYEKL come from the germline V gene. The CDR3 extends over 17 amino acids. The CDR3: CASSQGATSGGTYEQYF. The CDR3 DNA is TGCGCCAGCAGCCAAGGCGCTACTAGCGGGGGGACCTACGAGCAGTACTTC.